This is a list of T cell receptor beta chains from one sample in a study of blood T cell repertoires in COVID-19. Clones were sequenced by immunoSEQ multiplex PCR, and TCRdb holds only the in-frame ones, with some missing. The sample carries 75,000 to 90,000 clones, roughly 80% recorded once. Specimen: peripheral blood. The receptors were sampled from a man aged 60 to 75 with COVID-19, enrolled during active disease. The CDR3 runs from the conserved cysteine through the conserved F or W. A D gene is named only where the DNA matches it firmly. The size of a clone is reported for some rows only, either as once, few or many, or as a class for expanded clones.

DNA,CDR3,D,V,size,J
TGTGCCAGCACACCCCCGGACAGGGAAGAGACCCAGTACTTC,CASTPPDREETQYF,TRBD1,TRBV11-2,.,TRBJ2-5
TGTGCCAGCAGTATTAGGAGCGGGGACACCGGGGAGCTGTTTTTT,CASSIRSGDTGELFF,TRBD2,TRBV7-2,.,TRBJ2-2
TGTGCCAGCAGCCTACAGGGTTCGGGCACCGGGGAGCTGTTTTTT,CASSLQGSGTGELFF,.,TRBV5-4,.,TRBJ2-2
TGCGCCAGCAGCCAAGATACGGCTAGCGGGTCCTACAATGAGCAGTTCTTC,CASSQDTASGSYNEQFF,TRBD2,TRBV4-1,once,TRBJ2-1
TGCGCCAGCAGCCAATCTGAGGTCCTATACTCTGGGGCCAACGTCCTGACTTTC,CASSQSEVLYSGANVLTF,.,TRBV4-3,.,TRBJ2-6
TGTGCCAGCAGCCGAGGCAGCTACCCGGACTACGAGCAGTACTTC,CASSRGSYPDYEQYF,.,TRBV14,.,TRBJ2-7
TGCGCCAGCAGCCGTCGACAGGGTGAGGGGGTAGGTGGCTACACCTTC,CASSRRQGEGVGGYTF,TRBD1,TRBV4-1,.,TRBJ1-2
TGTGCCAGCGGGTGGACACAGAACACCGGGGAGCTGTTTTTT,CASGWTQNTGELFF,.,TRBV2,once,TRBJ2-2
TGTGCCAGCAACCTCCCTAACGTCGCCTATGGCTACACCTTC,CASNLPNVAYGYTF,.,TRBV7-2,.,TRBJ1-2
TGCAGCGCCAGCGGGAGGGCCTCCTCCAATGAGCAGTTCTTC,CSASGRASSNEQFF,TRBD2,TRBV29-1,.,TRBJ2-1
TGCGCCAGCACTGAATCCGGGACAGGGTACCAAGAGACCCAGTACTTC,CASTESGTGYQETQYF,TRBD1,TRBV5-1,.,TRBJ2-5
TGTGCCAGCTCGCTGGGGGGGCCTTTAGATACGCAGTATTTT,CASSLGGPLDTQYF,.,TRBV2,.,TRBJ2-3
TGTGCCAGCAGATTAGCAGGAGGGTACGAGCAGTACTTC,CASRLAGGYEQYF,.,TRBV7-2,.,TRBJ2-7
TGTGCCAGCAGCTTCGTCGGAGTCGGCTACACCTTC,CASSFVGVGYTF,.,TRBV5-4,.,TRBJ1-2
TGTGCCAGCAGGCTATCGAACACCGGGGAGCTGTTTTTT,CASRLSNTGELFF,.,TRBV12-3/TRBV12-4,few,TRBJ2-2